This T cell receptor (beta chain) was recorded in a study of T cell responses to AZD1222 COVID-19 vaccine. Findings and limits, study-wide: Mostly white British, mostly female donors; authors suggested clonal diversity may be underestimated.

Remarks on this clone: Its cognate antigen is unknown.

Repertoires were generated with immunoSEQ multiplex PCR, while TCRdb's copy carries only in-frame clones and drops some. The repertoire holds about 130,000 clones, with 75% to 95% as singletons. Germline V lookup: CDR1 SGDLS, CDR2 YYNGEE. V was clipped by 3 bases and J by 4 bases, with 10 bases between them. The CDR3 sequence is 14 residues long. The receptor was isolated from an adult in good health. The source was peripheral blood, collected on day 0 of AZD1222 vaccination. The chain recombines TRBV9 with TRBJ2-2, with D possibly matching TRBD2 (6 bases). In nucleotides, the CDR3 is TGTGCCAGCAGCGATCGACTAGGCACCGGGGAGCTGTTTTTT. This codes for CASSDRLGTGELFF.